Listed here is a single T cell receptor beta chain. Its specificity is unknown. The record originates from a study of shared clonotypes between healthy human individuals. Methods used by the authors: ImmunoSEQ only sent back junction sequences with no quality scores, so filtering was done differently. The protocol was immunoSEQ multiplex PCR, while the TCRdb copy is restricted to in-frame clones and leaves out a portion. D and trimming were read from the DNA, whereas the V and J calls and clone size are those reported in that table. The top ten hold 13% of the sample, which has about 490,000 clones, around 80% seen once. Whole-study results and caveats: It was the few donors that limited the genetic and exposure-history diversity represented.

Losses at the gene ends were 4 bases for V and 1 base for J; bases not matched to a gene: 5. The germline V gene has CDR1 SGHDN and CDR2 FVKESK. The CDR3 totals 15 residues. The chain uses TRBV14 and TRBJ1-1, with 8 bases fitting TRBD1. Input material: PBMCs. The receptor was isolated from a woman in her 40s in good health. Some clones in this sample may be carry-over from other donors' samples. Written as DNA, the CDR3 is TGTGCCAGCAGCCCCCGGACAGGGACGAACACTGAAGCTTTCTTT. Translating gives CASSPRTGTNTEAFF.